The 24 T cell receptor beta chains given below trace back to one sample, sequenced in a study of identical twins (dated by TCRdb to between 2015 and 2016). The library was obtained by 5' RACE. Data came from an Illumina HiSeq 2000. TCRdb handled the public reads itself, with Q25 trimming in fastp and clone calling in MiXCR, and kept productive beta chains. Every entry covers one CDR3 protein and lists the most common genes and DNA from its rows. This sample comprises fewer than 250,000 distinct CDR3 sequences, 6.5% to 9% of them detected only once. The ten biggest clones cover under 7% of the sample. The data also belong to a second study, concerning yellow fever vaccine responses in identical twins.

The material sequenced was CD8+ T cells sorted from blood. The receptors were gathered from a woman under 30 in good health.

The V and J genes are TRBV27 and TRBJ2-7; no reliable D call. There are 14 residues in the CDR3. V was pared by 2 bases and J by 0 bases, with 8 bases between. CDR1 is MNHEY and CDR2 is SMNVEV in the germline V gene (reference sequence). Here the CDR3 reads CASSLGRSSYEQYV. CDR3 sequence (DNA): TGTGCCAGCAGTTTAGGTAGGAGCTCCTACGAGCAGTACGTC.

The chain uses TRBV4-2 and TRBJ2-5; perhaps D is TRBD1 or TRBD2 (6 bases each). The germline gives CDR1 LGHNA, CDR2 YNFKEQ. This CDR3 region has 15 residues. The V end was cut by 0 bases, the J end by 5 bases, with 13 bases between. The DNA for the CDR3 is TGTGCCAGCAGCCAAGATCTGGGGGGCGGTGAGACCCAGTACTTC. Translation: CASSQDLGGGETQYF.

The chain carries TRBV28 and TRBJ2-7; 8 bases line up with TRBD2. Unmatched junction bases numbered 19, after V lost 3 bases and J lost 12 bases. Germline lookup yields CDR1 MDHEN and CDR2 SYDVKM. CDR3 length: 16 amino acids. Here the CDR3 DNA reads TGTGCCAGCAGTTTCCACGGGGGTGCGGGAGGCCTAGTGCCGTACTTC. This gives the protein CASSFHGGAGGLVPYF.

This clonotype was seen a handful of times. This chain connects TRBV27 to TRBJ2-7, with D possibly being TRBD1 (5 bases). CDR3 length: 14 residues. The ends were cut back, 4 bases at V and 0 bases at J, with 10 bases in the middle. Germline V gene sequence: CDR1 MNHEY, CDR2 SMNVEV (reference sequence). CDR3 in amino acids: CASSSAGPSYEQYV. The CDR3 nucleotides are TGTGCCAGCAGTTCGGCAGGGCCCTCCTACGAGCAGTACGTC.

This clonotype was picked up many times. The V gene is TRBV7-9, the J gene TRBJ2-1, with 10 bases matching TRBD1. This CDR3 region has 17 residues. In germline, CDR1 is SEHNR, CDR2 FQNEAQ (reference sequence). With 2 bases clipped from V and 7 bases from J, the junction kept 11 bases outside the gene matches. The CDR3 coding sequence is TGTGCCAGCAGCTTACCAGGGACAGGGGAAGCGGGGAATGAGCAGTTCTTC. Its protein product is CASSLPGTGEAGNEQFF.

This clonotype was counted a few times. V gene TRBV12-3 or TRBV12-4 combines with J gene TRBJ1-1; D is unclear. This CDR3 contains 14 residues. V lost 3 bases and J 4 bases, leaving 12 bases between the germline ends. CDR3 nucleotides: TGTGCCAGCAGTTTCAGGCAGCCTGGCACTGAAGCTTTCTTT. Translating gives CASSFRQPGTEAFF.

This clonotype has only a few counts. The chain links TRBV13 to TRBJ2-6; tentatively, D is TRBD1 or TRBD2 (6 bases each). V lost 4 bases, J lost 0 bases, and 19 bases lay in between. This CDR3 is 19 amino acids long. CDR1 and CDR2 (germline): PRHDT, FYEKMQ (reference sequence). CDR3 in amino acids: CASSSGRGGSHSGANVLTF. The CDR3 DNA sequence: TGTGCCAGCAGCTCGGGTAGAGGGGGGTCACACTCTGGGGCCAACGTCCTGACTTTC.

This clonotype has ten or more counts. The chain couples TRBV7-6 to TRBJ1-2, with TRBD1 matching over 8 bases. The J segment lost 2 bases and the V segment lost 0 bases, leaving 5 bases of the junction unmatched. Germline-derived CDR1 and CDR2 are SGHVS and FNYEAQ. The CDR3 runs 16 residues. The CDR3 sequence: CASSLAPGGDNYGYTF. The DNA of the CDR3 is TGTGCCAGCAGCTTAGCCCCAGGGGGCGACAACTATGGCTACACCTTC.

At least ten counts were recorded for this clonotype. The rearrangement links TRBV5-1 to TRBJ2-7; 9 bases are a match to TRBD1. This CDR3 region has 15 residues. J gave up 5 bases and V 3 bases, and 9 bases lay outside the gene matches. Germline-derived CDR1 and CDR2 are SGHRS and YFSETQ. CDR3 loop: CASSSTGTGRDEQYF. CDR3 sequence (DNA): TGCGCCAGCAGCTCCACCGGGACAGGGAGGGACGAGCAGTACTTC.

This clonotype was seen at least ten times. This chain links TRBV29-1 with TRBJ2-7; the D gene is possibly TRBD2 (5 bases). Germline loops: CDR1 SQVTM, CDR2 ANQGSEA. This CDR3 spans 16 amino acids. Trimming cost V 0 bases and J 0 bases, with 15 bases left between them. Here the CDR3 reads CSVEDWTDPFSYEQYF. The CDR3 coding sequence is TGCAGCGTTGAAGATTGGACTGATCCTTTCTCCTACGAGCAGTACTTC.

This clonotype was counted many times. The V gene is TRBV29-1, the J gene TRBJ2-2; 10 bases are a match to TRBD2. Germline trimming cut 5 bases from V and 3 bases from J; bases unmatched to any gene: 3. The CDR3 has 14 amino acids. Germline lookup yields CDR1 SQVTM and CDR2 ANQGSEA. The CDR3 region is CSVRLAGDTGELFF. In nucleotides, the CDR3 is TGCAGCGTTAGGCTAGCGGGAGACACCGGGGAGCTGTTTTTT.

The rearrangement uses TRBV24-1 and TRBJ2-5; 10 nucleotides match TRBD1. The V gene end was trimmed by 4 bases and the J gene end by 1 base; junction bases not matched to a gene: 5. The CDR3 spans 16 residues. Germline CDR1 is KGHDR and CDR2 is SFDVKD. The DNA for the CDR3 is TGTGCCACCAGTGACGCCGGGACAGGGGTCCAAGAGACCCAGTACTTC. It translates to CATSDAGTGVQETQYF.

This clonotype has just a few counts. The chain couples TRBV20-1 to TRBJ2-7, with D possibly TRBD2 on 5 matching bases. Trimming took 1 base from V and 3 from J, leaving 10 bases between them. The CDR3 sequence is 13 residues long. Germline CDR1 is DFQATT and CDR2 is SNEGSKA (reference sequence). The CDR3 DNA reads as TGCAGTGCTAGAGCGGGAAATAGCTACGAGCAGTACGTC. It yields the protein CSARAGNSYEQYV.

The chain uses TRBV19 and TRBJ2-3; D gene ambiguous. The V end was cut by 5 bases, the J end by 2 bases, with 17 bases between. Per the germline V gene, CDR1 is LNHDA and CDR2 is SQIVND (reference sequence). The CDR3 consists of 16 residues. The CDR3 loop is CASSGRQALYTDTQYF. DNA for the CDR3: TGTGCCAGTAGTGGTCGGCAGGCCTTGTACACAGATACGCAGTATTTT.

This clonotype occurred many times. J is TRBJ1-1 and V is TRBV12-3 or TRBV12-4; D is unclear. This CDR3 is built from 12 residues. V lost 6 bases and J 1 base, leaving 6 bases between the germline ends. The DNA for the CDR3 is TGTGCCAGCAGCTTCGGGAACACTGAAGCTTTCTTT. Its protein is CASSFGNTEAFF.

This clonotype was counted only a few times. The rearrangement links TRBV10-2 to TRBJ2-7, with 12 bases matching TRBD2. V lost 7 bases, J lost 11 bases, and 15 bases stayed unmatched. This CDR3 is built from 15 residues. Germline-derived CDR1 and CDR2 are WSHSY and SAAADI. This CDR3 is CASTEGASGRALKYF. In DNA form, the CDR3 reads TGCGCCAGCACCGAGGGGGCTAGCGGGAGGGCCTTGAAGTACTTC.

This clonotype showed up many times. The CDR3 DNA is TGCGCCAGCACCGAGGACAGAAACACCGGGGAGCTGTTTTTT. The encoded protein is CASTEDRNTGELFF. V usage is TRBV4-1 and J usage is TRBJ2-2, with a tentative D call TRBD1 (6 bases). Per germline, CDR1 MGHRA and CDR2 YSYEKL. The CDR3 is 14 residues long. Trimming removed 7 bases from V and 2 bases from J, with 11 bases in between.

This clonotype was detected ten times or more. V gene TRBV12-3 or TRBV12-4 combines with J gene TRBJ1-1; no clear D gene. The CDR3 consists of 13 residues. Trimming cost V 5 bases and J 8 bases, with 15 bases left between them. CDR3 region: CASSLTGSMEAFF. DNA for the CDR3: TGTGCCAGCAGTCTTACCGGGAGCATGGAAGCTTTCTTT.

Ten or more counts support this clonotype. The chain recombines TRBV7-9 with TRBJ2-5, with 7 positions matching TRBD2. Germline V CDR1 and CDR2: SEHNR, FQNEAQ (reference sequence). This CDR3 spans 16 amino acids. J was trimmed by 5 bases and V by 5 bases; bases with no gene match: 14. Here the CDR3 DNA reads TGTGCCAGCAGCCCGGGGGACTACCGCCCTGTGGAGACCCAGTACTTC. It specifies CASSPGDYRPVETQYF.

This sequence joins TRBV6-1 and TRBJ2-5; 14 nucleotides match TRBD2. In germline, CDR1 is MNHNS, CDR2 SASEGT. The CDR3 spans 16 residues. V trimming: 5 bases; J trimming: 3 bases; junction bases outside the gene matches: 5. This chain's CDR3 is CASSPGLAGVEETQYF. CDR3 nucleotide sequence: TGTGCCAGCAGTCCGGGACTAGCGGGGGTGGAAGAGACCCAGTACTTC.

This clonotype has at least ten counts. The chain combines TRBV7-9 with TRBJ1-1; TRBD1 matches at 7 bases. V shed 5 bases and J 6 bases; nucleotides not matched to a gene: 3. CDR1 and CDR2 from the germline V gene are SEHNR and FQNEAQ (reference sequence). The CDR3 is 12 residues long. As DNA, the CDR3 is TGTGCCAGCAGCCAAACAGGGGCTGAAGCTTTCTTT. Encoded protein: CASSQTGAEAFF.

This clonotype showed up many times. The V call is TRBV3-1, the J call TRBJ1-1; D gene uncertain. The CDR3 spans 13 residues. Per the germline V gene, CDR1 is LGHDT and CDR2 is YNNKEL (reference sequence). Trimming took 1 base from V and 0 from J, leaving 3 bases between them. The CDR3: CASSQGVNTEAFF. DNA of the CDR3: TGTGCCAGCAGCCAAGGTGTGAACACTGAAGCTTTCTTT.

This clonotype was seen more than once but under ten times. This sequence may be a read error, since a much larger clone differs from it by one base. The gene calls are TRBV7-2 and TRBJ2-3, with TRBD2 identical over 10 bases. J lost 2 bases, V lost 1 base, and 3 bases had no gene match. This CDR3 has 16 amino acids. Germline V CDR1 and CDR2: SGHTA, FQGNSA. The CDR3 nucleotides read TGTGCCAGCAGCTTAGAACTAGCGGGGCTCACAGATACGCAGTATTTT. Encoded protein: CASSLELAGLTDTQYF.

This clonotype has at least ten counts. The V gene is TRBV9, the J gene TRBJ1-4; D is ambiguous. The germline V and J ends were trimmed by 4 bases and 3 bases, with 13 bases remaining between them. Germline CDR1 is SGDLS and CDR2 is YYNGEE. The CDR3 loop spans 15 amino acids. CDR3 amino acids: CASSFLTGANEKLFF. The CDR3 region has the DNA TGTGCCAGCAGCTTCTTGACTGGAGCTAATGAAAAACTGTTTTTT.